Each of the 30 T cell receptor beta chains below was sequenced from the same sample in a study of blood T cells in healthy people across ages (dated by TCRdb to the mid-2010s). Receptors were amplified or captured by 5' RACE. Sequencing took place on an Illumina HiSeq 2500. A second PCR of about 6 to 11 cycles was run with a J-beta primer mix and a sample-barcoded 5' primer. Through fastp at Q25 and MiXCR, TCRdb rebuilt clones from the public reads, retaining in-frame beta chains. Each record represents a unique CDR3 protein, reported with the most common genes and DNA among its rows. The table for this sample lists some 690,000 distinct CDR3 sequences; about 24% of them were counted only once. Less than 25% of the sample is taken by the ten largest. Sequenced material: blood. The source is a man aged 65-85 years in good health.

This chain uses TRBV20-1 with TRBJ2-3; perhaps TRBD1 as D (5 bases). V gave up 5 bases and J gave up 0 bases, with 9 bases separating them. The CDR3 extends over 13 amino acids. Germline V gene sequence: CDR1 DFQATT, CDR2 SNEGSKA (reference sequence). In DNA form, the CDR3 reads TGCAGTGCTGCCAGGGCTAGCACAGATACGCAGTATTTT. This gives the protein CSAARASTDTQYF.

The chain is built from TRBV27 and TRBJ2-5; TRBD1 might be the D (6 bases). Germline V lookup: CDR1 MNHEY, CDR2 SMNVEV (reference sequence). CDR3 length: 14 residues. V lost 1 base, J lost 5 bases, and 11 bases lay in between. In nucleotides, the CDR3 is TGTGCCAGCAGTTTATACAGGGAGAGCGAGACCCAGTACTTC. Translating gives CASSLYRESETQYF.

This chain joins TRBV20-1 and TRBJ2-7; D possibly corresponds to TRBD2 (5 bases). Germline V gene sequence: CDR1 DFQATT, CDR2 SNEGSKA (reference sequence). The CDR3 covers 11 residues. The CDR3 is CSAAGGYEQYV. The CDR3 coding sequence is TGCAGCGCGGCTGGAGGTTACGAGCAGTACGTC.

The DNA for the CDR3 is TGTGCCAGTAGCCGACCCGGACAGTCAAGCAATCAGCCCCAGCATTTT. Its translation is CASSRPGQSSNQPQHF. The rearrangement uses TRBV19 and TRBJ1-5, with D perhaps matching TRBD1 (6 bases). CDR3 length equals 16 residues. Germline loops: CDR1 LNHDA, CDR2 SQIVND (reference sequence). Trimming pared 6 bases from V and 1 base from J, leaving 16 bases between.

V usage is TRBV6-4 and J usage is TRBJ2-3; 8 positions agree with TRBD2. V trimming: 6 bases; J trimming: 5 bases; junction bases outside the gene matches: 7. Germline loops: CDR1 MRHNA, CDR2 SNTAGT. The CDR3 extends over 14 amino acids. The CDR3 DNA is TGTGCCAGCAGACCGGGACTAGAGGGAGATACGCAGTATTTT. As protein: CASRPGLEGDTQYF.

CDR3 region: CASSSQPGLAYNEQFF. CDR3 in DNA: TGCGCCAGCAGCTCGCAGCCGGGACTGGCCTACAATGAGCAGTTCTTC. The rearrangement joins TRBV5-1 to TRBJ2-1, with D perhaps TRBD2 (6 bases). This CDR3 has 16 amino acids. V was shortened by 3 bases and J by 2 bases, with 15 bases between the two germline ends. The germline CDR1 and CDR2 sequences are SGHRS and YFSETQ.

This clonotype was recorded a few times. The rearrangement joins TRBV10-2 to TRBJ1-1, with D hard to call. Trimming removed 4 bases from V and 1 base from J, with 10 bases in between. CDR1 is WSHSY and CDR2 is SAAADI in the germline V gene. CDR3 size: 14 residues. DNA for the CDR3: TGCGCCAGCAGTGGCTGGAGGAGGAACACTGAAGCTTTCTTT. Amino acid sequence: CASSGWRRNTEAFF.

This sequence joins TRBV14 and TRBJ1-4; 9 bases line up with TRBD1. V was clipped by 4 bases and J by 7 bases; unmatched bases: 10. Per germline, CDR1 SGHDN and CDR2 FVKESK. The CDR3 consists of 16 residues. As DNA, the CDR3 is TGTGCCAGCAGCCTTCTACAGGGGGCGCGGTGTGAAAAACTGTTTTTT. Its translation is CASSLLQGARCEKLFF.

The sample holds a few counts of this clonotype. This sequence joins TRBV5-1 and TRBJ2-5; either TRBD1 or TRBD2 may supply D (5 bases each). The end of the DNA is better explained by TRBJ2-1, so the J call may be wrong. The germline gives CDR1 SGHRS, CDR2 YFSETQ. The CDR3 is 17 amino acids. CDR3 sequence reads: CASSLDAWGARGNEQFF. CDR3 DNA: TGCGCCAGCAGCTTGGACGCCTGGGGAGCGAGGGGCAATGAGCAGTTCTTC.

This sequence joins TRBV20-1 and TRBJ1-5; D is perhaps TRBD1 (5 bases). The CDR3 covers 13 residues. Germline lookup yields CDR1 DFQATT and CDR2 SNEGSKA (reference sequence). Trimming stripped 5 bases from V and 7 bases from J, with 15 bases between. The DNA for the CDR3 is TGCAGTGCTCTGACAGAGGAGTGGCAGCCCCAGCATTTT. It yields the protein CSALTEEWQPQHF.

The chain's CDR3 is CSAPKGPTQYF. CDR3 coding DNA: TGCAGTGCCCCAAAGGGGCCTACGCAGTATTTT. This chain uses TRBV20-1 with TRBJ2-3, with TRBD1 as a possible D gene (5 bases). This CDR3 has 11 amino acids. V lost 6 bases to trimming and J lost 8 bases, with 12 bases between them. Germline V gene lookup returns CDR1 DFQATT and CDR2 SNEGSKA (reference sequence).

This clonotype was counted once. The conserved closing phenylalanine or tryptophan is absent in this CDR3, likely reflecting a read error. V gene TRBV4-3 combines with J gene TRBJ1-1, with D unresolved. The CDR3 has 15 amino acids. Trimming removed 0 bases from V and 3 bases from J, with 11 bases in between. The germline CDR1 and CDR2 sequences are LGHNA and YSLEER. CDR3 DNA sequence: TGCGCCAGCAGCCAAGATGAGGCCGGGGACACTGAAGCTTTCCTT. Amino acid sequence: CASSQDEAGDTEAFL.

The chain recombines TRBV5-1 with TRBJ2-7, with D perhaps matching TRBD1 (5 bases). The germline V gene has CDR1 SGHRS and CDR2 YFSETQ. The CDR3 covers 13 residues. Between the trimmed V and J ends, which lost 4 bases and 4 bases, there was a span of 12 bases. The CDR3 spells CASSGAGLYEQYF. CDR3 sequence (DNA): TGCGCCAGCAGCGGGGCAGGGTTATACGAGCAGTACTTC.

This clonotype was observed a handful of times. This sequence joins TRBV28 and TRBJ1-2; possible D gene TRBD1, 6 bases. Germline assignment: CDR1 MDHEN and CDR2 SYDVKM. Deletions cut 8 bases from V and 8 bases from J, with 18 bases between. The CDR3 is made up of 13 amino acids. CDR3 loop: CASLTTGRWGYTF. CDR3 nucleotides: TGTGCCAGCCTTACAACAGGGCGCTGGGGCTACACCTTC.

The J gene is TRBJ1-4, the V gene TRBV2; D remains unclear. Trimming shortened V by 6 bases and J by 9 bases, and 14 bases separated the two germline ends. The CDR3 loop spans 13 amino acids. The germline V gene has CDR1 SNHLY and CDR2 FYNNEI. CDR3 sequence (DNA): TGTGCCAGCAGAGAGGAGGCAGATAAAAAACTGTTTTTT. It translates to CASREEADKKLFF.

The V gene is TRBV5-1, the J gene TRBJ2-2; 7 bases map to TRBD2. Germline V gene lookup returns CDR1 SGHRS and CDR2 YFSETQ. V gave up 0 bases and J gave up 4 bases; unmatched junction bases: 6. This CDR3 is built from 16 residues. Here the CDR3 DNA reads TGCGCCAGCAGCTTGGGCGGACTAGTGGGCACCGGGGAGCTGTTTTTT. This codes for CASSLGGLVGTGELFF.

This clonotype showed up just a few times. The chain is built from TRBV4-2 and TRBJ2-3; 10 bases match TRBD2. There are 17 residues in the CDR3. The ends lost 3 bases at V and 4 bases at J; junction bases unmatched: 10. Looked up from germline, CDR1 is LGHNA and CDR2 is YNFKEQ. CDR3 DNA: TGTGCCAGCAGCCATGGGGGCAGCGGGGGGGCCGCAGATACGCAGTATTTT. Translated: CASSHGGSGGAADTQYF.

The chain joins TRBV12-3 or TRBV12-4 to TRBJ1-4; the D gene is possibly TRBD1 (5 bases). The V end was cut by 4 bases, the J end by 7 bases, with 13 bases between. CDR3 length: 14 amino acids. The CDR3 DNA sequence: TGTGCCAGCAGTTCCAGGGTTTCGGGTGAAAAACTGTTTTTT. Protein product: CASSSRVSGEKLFF.

This clonotype has just a few counts. CDR3 bases: TGTGCCAGCAGCCCGACCCTAGATACGCAGTATTTT. As protein: CASSPTLDTQYF. The chain has TRBV7-9 and TRBJ2-3; D is unresolved. The V gene's germline CDR1 is SEHNR and CDR2 FQNEAQ (reference sequence). Trimming removed 5 bases at V and 5 bases at J, with 8 bases between. The CDR3 runs 12 residues.

The gene calls are TRBV29-1 and TRBJ1-2; D is perhaps TRBD1 (5 bases). The CDR3 spans 13 residues. The V end lost 0 bases, the J end lost 4 bases, and 9 bases lay between the germline ends. In germline, CDR1 is SQVTM, CDR2 ANQGSEA. DNA for the CDR3: TGCAGCGTTGAAGAAGGCAGGGCCTATGGCTACACCTTC. Translated, it gives CSVEEGRAYGYTF.

This clonotype showed up just a few times. The chain employs TRBV5-6 and TRBJ1-2; 8 nucleotides match TRBD1. This CDR3 comprises 15 residues. CDR1 SGHDT and CDR2 YYEEEE come from the germline V gene. Trimming removed 4 bases from V and 5 bases from J; junction bases left unmatched: 10. This CDR3 is CASSAGQGVLYGYTF. DNA for the CDR3: TGTGCCAGCAGCGCCGGACAGGGTGTCCTTTATGGCTACACCTTC. The full variable domain, rest sourced from reference TRBV5-6 and TRBJ1-2, is DAGVTQSPTHLIKTRGQQVTLRCSPKSGHDTVSWYQQALGQGPQFIFQYYEEEERQRGNFPDRFSGHQFPNYSSELNVNALLLGDSALYLCASSAGQGVLYGYTFGSGTRLTVV.

This clonotype was observed a few times. The chain has TRBV3-1 and TRBJ1-2; the D is unclear. The CDR3 spans 11 residues. Trimming took off 1 base at V and 10 bases at J, with 7 bases between the two ends. The germline gives CDR1 LGHDT, CDR2 YNNKEL (reference sequence). CDR3 protein: CASSQAAHYTF. The CDR3 DNA sequence: TGTGCCAGCAGCCAAGCTGCCCACTACACCTTC.

The chain uses TRBV6-2 or TRBV6-3 and TRBJ2-1; the D call may be TRBD1 or TRBD2 (6 bases each). CDR1 is MNHEY and CDR2 is SVGEGT in the germline V gene. The CDR3 runs 15 residues. V lost 7 bases to trimming and J lost 9 bases, with 22 bases between them. DNA for the CDR3: TGTGCCAGCAACACAGGAGGGTCCCCGGACAGTGAGCAGTTCTTC. This encodes CASNTGGSPDSEQFF.

The chain's CDR3 is CASSLRDLNYEQYF. CDR3 in DNA: TGCGCCAGCAGCCTACGGGACTTAAACTACGAGCAGTACTTC. This chain joins TRBV5-1 and TRBJ2-7; TRBD2 might be the D (6 bases). The germline V gene has CDR1 SGHRS and CDR2 YFSETQ. Trimming left V 4 bases short and J 3 bases short, with 14 bases between. CDR3 length: 14 amino acids.

The chain joins TRBV10-3 to TRBJ1-2, with TRBD1 as a possible D gene (6 bases). In germline, CDR1 is ENHRY, CDR2 SYGVKD. There are 17 residues in the CDR3. The V and J ends lost 2 bases and 6 bases respectively, with 22 bases between them. The CDR3 coding sequence is TGTGCCATCAGTGAGAGTGGGGCGCCGGGGGGCGGCGATGGCTACACCTTC. It specifies CAISESGAPGGGDGYTF.

The genes are TRBV5-1 and TRBJ2-3; 7 nucleotides align to TRBD2. After removal of 3 bases from V and 4 bases from J, the junction contained 5 bases not matched to a gene. Germline V lookup: CDR1 SGHRS, CDR2 YFSETQ. The length of the CDR3 is 14 residues. CDR3 coding DNA: TGCGCCAGCAGCTCCCTCGGGGGGTCAGATACGCAGTATTTT. It specifies CASSSLGGSDTQYF. The full variable domain, its missing parts supplied by reference TRBV5-1 and TRBJ2-3, is KAGVTQTPRYLIKTRGQQVTLSCSPISGHRSVSWYQQTPGQGLQFLFEYFSETQRNKGNFPGRFSGRQFSNSRSEMNVSTLELGDSALYLCASSSLGGSDTQYFGPGTRLTVL.

V usage is TRBV5-1 and J usage is TRBJ2-5; D is perhaps TRBD2 (5 bases). Between the trimmed V and J ends, which lost 0 bases and 3 bases, there was a span of 12 bases. This CDR3 region has 15 residues. Germline lookup yields CDR1 SGHRS and CDR2 YFSETQ. CDR3 region: CASSLEWTVKETQYF. The CDR3, as DNA: TGCGCCAGCAGCTTGGAGTGGACTGTAAAAGAGACCCAGTACTTC.

The chain combines TRBV5-4 with TRBJ1-2, with TRBD1 matching over 7 bases. CDR1 is SGHNT, CDR2 YYREEE, per germline (reference sequence). The CDR3 has 15 amino acids. Trimming at V came to 0 bases and at J to 4 bases, leaving 6 bases not matched to a gene. CDR3 sequence: CASSLGDSYLYGYTF. The CDR3 nucleotides are TGTGCCAGCAGCTTGGGGGACAGCTACCTCTATGGCTACACCTTC.

This clonotype was counted many times. V gene TRBV7-9 combines with J gene TRBJ2-3; no clear D gene. The ends were cut back, 5 bases at V and 4 bases at J, with 16 bases in the middle. CDR1 is SEHNR and CDR2 is FQNEAQ in the germline V gene (reference sequence). The CDR3 is 15 amino acids. The CDR3 nucleotides read TGTGCCAGCAGCCCCAAGGCGCGACGGGCAGATACGCAGTATTTT. Protein sequence: CASSPKARRADTQYF.

This clonotype turned up a few times. The chain links TRBV29-1 to TRBJ2-6; D possibly matches TRBD1 or TRBD2 (5 bases each). Trimming took 2 bases from V and 4 from J, leaving 15 bases between them. The CDR3 is 16 residues long. Germline CDR1 reads SQVTM; CDR2 reads ANQGSEA. This chain's CDR3 is CSVELSGTSGANVLTF. The CDR3 region has the DNA TGCAGCGTTGAACTGTCCGGGACGTCAGGGGCCAACGTCCTGACTTTC.